This TCR beta chain was captured in a study of blood T cells in healthy people across ages. Combining a sample-barcoded 5' primer with a J-beta primer mix, a second PCR ran for about 7 to 11 cycles. TCRdb independently ran MiXCR on the 5' RACE reads; one entry per CDR3 protein. The profile shows over 1,300,000 distinct CDR3 sequences, around 59% of them singletons. Drawn from each donor were roughly 10 milliliters of peripheral blood. Per-sample PBMC isolation yielded at least 6.5 million cells. This clonotype showed up just a few times. The CDR3 has 13 amino acids. Trimming took 5 bases from V and 7 from J, leaving 12 bases between them. CDR1 and CDR2 (germline): SEHNR, FQNEAQ (reference sequence).

The receptor's source is a man between 18 and 29 years old in good health. The sequenced material came from blood. The V gene is TRBV7-9, the J gene TRBJ2-1; D gene unclear. CDR3 sequence reads: CASSEKGSNEQFF. The DNA of the CDR3 is TGTGCCAGCAGCGAAAAAGGGTCGAATGAGCAGTTCTTC.